Shown below are 14 T cell receptor beta chains from a single sample sequenced in a study of blood T cell repertoires in COVID-19. Produced via immunoSEQ multiplex PCR; TCRdb's table is partial and in-frame only. The table has over 250,000 clones, 80% to 95% seen once. Source material: peripheral blood. The origin of the receptors is a person aged 18 to 30 with COVID-19, enrolled during active disease.

V is TRBV29-1 and J is TRBJ2-1, with TRBD2 matching over 10 bases. The V segment lost 2 bases and the J segment 8 bases; nucleotides outside the gene matches: 9. In germline, CDR1 is SQVTM, CDR2 ANQGSEA. CDR3 length equals 15 residues. The CDR3 spells CSVEYLSGRVDEQFF. DNA for the CDR3: TGCAGCGTTGAATACCTCAGCGGGAGGGTTGATGAGCAGTTCTTC.

Written as DNA, the CDR3 is TGTGCCAGCAGCCGAGGGCGCTATGGCTACACCTTC. Protein product: CASSRGRYGYTF. The chain is built from TRBV14 and TRBJ1-2; no firm D call. The CDR3 extends over 12 amino acids. The germline CDR1 and CDR2 sequences are SGHDN and FVKESK. V was cut by 4 bases and J by 4 bases, with 7 bases left in between. The variable domain in full, with the rest retrieved from reference TRBV14 and TRBJ1-2, is EAGVTQFPSHSVIEKGQTVTLRCDPISGHDNLYWYRRVMGKEIKFLLHFVKESKQDESGMPNNRFLAERTGGTYSTLKVQPAELEDSGVYFCASSRGRYGYTFGSGTRLTVV.

The chain uses TRBV28 and TRBJ2-5; TRBD1 matches at 8 bases. Trimming took 10 bases from V and 5 from J; bases not matched to a gene: 12. The CDR3 sequence is 14 residues long. Germline assignment: CDR1 MDHEN and CDR2 SYDVKM. CDR3 region: CATSRGDRRETQYF. CDR3 DNA: TGTGCCACTTCTAGAGGGGACAGGAGGGAGACCCAGTACTTC.

The chain joins TRBV4-1 to TRBJ2-7, with 8 bases lining up with TRBD1. The length of the CDR3 is 15 residues. With 1 base clipped from V and 3 bases from J, the junction kept 5 bases outside the gene matches. CDR1 is MGHRA and CDR2 is YSYEKL in the germline V gene. CDR3 nucleotides: TGCGCCAGCAGCCAAGCCGGGACAGGTTACTACGAGCAGTACTTC. This sequence encodes CASSQAGTGYYEQYF.

The rearrangement uses TRBV11-2 and TRBJ1-2, with D uncertain. V was trimmed by 6 bases and J by 7 bases, leaving 18 bases between them. Germline CDR1 SGHAT, CDR2 FQNNGV. The CDR3 is 14 amino acids. The CDR3 DNA follows: TGTGCCAGCAGTCCCAAAAGATTCCGCGGTGGCTACACCTTC. It is translated as CASSPKRFRGGYTF.

The chain is built from TRBV3-1 (or the pseudogene TRBV3-2) and TRBJ2-7; 11 bases fit TRBD2. Losses at the gene ends were 3 bases for V and 1 base for J; bases not matched to a gene: 2. The germline V gene encodes CDR1 LGHDT and CDR2 YNNKEL (reference sequence). CDR3 size: 15 residues. CDR3 nucleotides: TGTGCCAGCAGCCACGGGACTAGCGGTTCCTACGAGCAGTACTTC. Translating gives CASSHGTSGSYEQYF.

A single count supports this clone. The CDR3 reads CASSQGPGQGALETQYF. CDR3 in DNA: TGCGCCAGCAGCCAAGGCCCCGGACAGGGGGCCTTGGAGACCCAGTACTTC. V and J are TRBV4-1 and TRBJ2-5, with 11 bases aligning to TRBD1. Trimming removed 1 base from V and 5 bases from J; junction bases left unmatched: 9. The CDR3 length is 17 residues. Germline CDR1 is MGHRA and CDR2 is YSYEKL.

The rearrangement links TRBV7-2 to TRBJ1-1; possible D gene TRBD1, 5 bases. The CDR3 is made up of 15 amino acids. Trimming removed 1 base from V and 1 base from J, with 10 bases in between. Germline V gene data show CDR1 as SGHTA and CDR2 as FQGNSA. The CDR3 region has the DNA TGTGCCAGCAGCTTAGAAAGGGGCGGGAACACTGAAGCTTTCTTT. It encodes CASSLERGGNTEAFF.

The rearrangement uses TRBV29-1 and TRBJ2-1; 7 bases agree with TRBD2. The CDR3 runs 12 residues. Trimming at V came to 7 bases and at J to 10 bases, leaving 10 bases not matched to a gene. Germline CDR1 and CDR2: SQVTM and ANQGSEA. CDR3: CSAASGPQEQFF. CDR3 bases: TGCAGCGCGGCTAGCGGACCCCAGGAGCAGTTCTTC.

This clone was seen a handful of times. The V gene is TRBV5-1, the J gene TRBJ1-6; D might be TRBD1 (5 bases). The CDR3 totals 14 residues. Germline loops: CDR1 SGHRS, CDR2 YFSETQ. V was pared by 0 bases and J by 14 bases, with 15 bases between. CDR3 nucleotides: TGCGCCAGCAGCTTGGACAGCGGGGCGAGGACCCTCCACTTT. It specifies CASSLDSGARTLHF.

This clone was seen a handful of times. V gene TRBV3-1 (or the pseudogene TRBV3-2) combines with J gene TRBJ2-7; 11 bases agree with TRBD1. Germline V gene sequence: CDR1 LGHDT, CDR2 YNNKEL (reference sequence). The junction had 8 bases not matched to a gene; V was cut back by 1 base and J by 0 bases. This CDR3 comprises 18 residues. The CDR3 region has the DNA TGTGCCAGCAGCCAAGCTCGGGGACAGGGGGATAACTCCTACGAGCAGTACTTC. Translated, it gives CASSQARGQGDNSYEQYF.

V gene TRBV19 combines with J gene TRBJ2-7; D is possibly TRBD2 (5 bases). V dropped 5 bases and J dropped 2 bases, with 16 bases sitting between them. CDR3 length equals 15 residues. In germline, CDR1 is LNHDA, CDR2 SQIVND (reference sequence). This chain's CDR3 is CASSRQAGGPYEQYF. The CDR3 region has the DNA TGTGCCAGTAGTCGCCAGGCAGGAGGCCCCTACGAGCAGTACTTC.

This clone was observed a few times. The chain has TRBV7-9 and TRBJ2-2; perhaps TRBD2 as D (6 bases). The CDR3 is 15 residues long. Trimming pared 5 bases from V and 5 bases from J, leaving 15 bases between. Germline V gene sequence: CDR1 SEHNR, CDR2 FQNEAQ (reference sequence). CDR3: CASSPTSGWTGELFF. CDR3 nucleotide sequence: TGTGCCAGCAGCCCGACTAGTGGTTGGACCGGGGAGCTGTTTTTT. The complete variable domain, with remaining parts taken from reference TRBV7-9 and TRBJ2-2, reads DTGVSQNPRHKITKRGQNVTFRCDPISEHNRLYWYRQTLGQGPEFLTYFQNEAQLEKSRLLSDRFSAERPKGSFSTLEIQRTEQGDSAMYLCASSPTSGWTGELFFGEGSRLTVL.

This chain connects TRBV7-2 to TRBJ1-2, with D tentatively TRBD1 (5 bases). Trimming cost V 5 bases and J 4 bases, with 17 bases left between them. CDR1 SGHTA and CDR2 FQGNSA come from the germline V gene. This CDR3 spans 15 amino acids. CDR3 DNA: TGTGCCAGCAGCCCAAAGGGCGGACAATCCTATGGCTACACCTTC. It yields the protein CASSPKGGQSYGYTF.